This entry lists 8 T cell receptor beta chains sequenced from one sample in a study of naive and memory T cell subsets. Two oligonucleotides, mixed equimolar, formed the beta constant-region primer covering TRBC1 and TRBC2. TCRdb itself ran the UMI-ligation and nested PCR reads through MiXCR, one entry per CDR3 protein. The data hold roughly 31,000 distinct CDR3 sequences, with approximately 11% observed a single time. Material: effector memory CD4+ T cells from blood. Stated subset: effector memory, CD45RA- CD27-. These receptors all come from a human donor in good health.

This clonotype was detected many times. V usage is TRBV20-1 and J usage is TRBJ2-7; TRBD2 is a possible D gene (6 bases). V dropped 5 bases and J dropped 6 bases, with 17 bases sitting between them. The length of the CDR3 is 13 residues. Looked up from germline, CDR1 is DFQATT and CDR2 is SNEGSKA (reference sequence). Here the CDR3 DNA reads TGCAGTGCTGTTCCGGGACTTTACGCCGAGCAGTACTTC. Amino acids: CSAVPGLYAEQYF.

This clonotype was seen a few times. The chain employs TRBV6-2 or TRBV6-3 and TRBJ1-2, with 11 bases aligning to TRBD1. This CDR3 is built from 15 residues. Per germline, CDR1 MNHEY and CDR2 SVGEGT. Losses at the gene ends were 5 bases for V and 8 bases for J; bases not matched to a gene: 10. CDR3 DNA: TGTGCCAGCAGTCCCCGGGACAGGGGGACCTTCGGCTACACCTTC. Translation: CASSPRDRGTFGYTF.

This chain joins TRBV27 and TRBJ1-2; D remains unclear. This CDR3 comprises 13 residues. With 4 bases removed from V and 2 bases from J, the gap between germline ends came to 8 bases. CDR1 is MNHEY, CDR2 SMNVEV, per germline (reference sequence). In nucleotides, the CDR3 is TGTGCCAGCAGTTCACAGCAGAACTATGGCTACACCTTC. It yields the protein CASSSQQNYGYTF.

The V gene is TRBV7-2, the J gene TRBJ2-7, with 7 bases that match TRBD2. CDR3 length equals 12 residues. The germline CDR1 and CDR2 sequences are SGHTA and FQGNSA. V shed 5 bases and J 3 bases; nucleotides not matched to a gene: 1. CDR3 nucleotide sequence: TGTGCCAGCAGCAGGGACTACTACGAGCAGTACTTC. Its protein product is CASSRDYYEQYF.

The sample holds a few counts of this clonotype. The chain employs TRBV21-1 and TRBJ1-5. TRBV21-1 corresponds to a pseudogene. This CDR3 spans 12 amino acids. CDR3 in DNA: TGTGCCAGCAGCAAAGAGGCACGGCCCCAGCATTTT. This encodes CASSKEARPQHF.

This chain connects TRBV12-3 or TRBV12-4 to TRBJ1-5; 8 positions match TRBD1. This CDR3 comprises 14 residues. Unmatched junction bases numbered 7, after V lost 6 bases and J lost 6 bases. The CDR3, as DNA: TGTGCCAGCAGACAGACAGGGGCCGGTCAGCCCCAGCATTTT. Its protein product is CASRQTGAGQPQHF.

Sample share makes this clonotype medium-sized. The gene calls are TRBV7-9 and TRBJ2-7, with D hard to call. V was clipped by 3 bases and J by 0 bases, with 9 bases between them. The CDR3 sequence is 14 residues long. The germline V gene encodes CDR1 SEHNR and CDR2 FQNEAQ (reference sequence). CDR3 amino acids: CASSFGQPSYEQYF. The CDR3 DNA is TGTGCCAGCAGCTTTGGGCAGCCCTCCTACGAGCAGTACTTC.

With regard to this clonotype: A single base separates this from a much larger clone, so it may be a read error. The rearrangement joins TRBV18 to TRBJ2-1; D is uncertain. CDR1 and CDR2 from the germline V gene are KGHSH and LQKENI. CDR3 size: 12 residues. This CDR3 reads CAGSQLVGEQFF. The CDR3 DNA sequence: TGTGCCGGCTCGCAACTCGTAGGAGAGCAGTTCTTC.